This T cell receptor (beta chain) derives from a study of long-term antiretroviral therapy in people with HIV. The authors ran the immunoSEQ assay, v3.0, at survey level. Measured with immunoSEQ multiplex PCR; TCRdb has only the in-frame clones, and not every one. The table has 20,000 or so clones, roughly 87% seen once; the top ten hold 8.7%. Concerning this clone itself: Its antigen is currently unknown.

J was trimmed by 4 bases and V by 8 bases; bases with no gene match: 3. The CDR3 is 13 amino acids. Per germline, CDR1 SGHAT and CDR2 FQNNGV. No donor had fewer than one pre-ART PBMC sample or fewer than two post-ART PBMC samples. None of the participants with HIV were treated outside the United States. Whole-study findings and limits: Repertoires in HIV (unlike those of controls) had narrower CDR3 length ranges. Diversity rose after ART but stayed below transplant donor controls.

The sample here was unsorted PBMCs, taken 1.8 years before starting antiretroviral therapy. The clonotype was recovered from a man aged 45-65 years with HIV. The chain employs TRBV11-2 and TRBJ1-5, with 9 bases aligning to TRBD1. The CDR3 is CASGQGWNQPQHF. The CDR3 DNA reads as TGTGCCAGCGGACAGGGGTGGAATCAGCCCCAGCATTTT. The full variable domain, its missing parts supplied by reference TRBV11-2 and TRBJ1-5, is EAGVAQSPRYKIIEKRQSVAFWCNPISGHATLYWYQQILGQGPKLLIQFQNNGVVDDSQLPKDRFSAERLKGVDSTLKIQPAKLEDSAVYLCASGQGWNQPQHFGDGTRLSIL.